This TCR beta chain was obtained from a study of blood T cells in healthy people across ages (dated by TCRdb to between 2015 and 2017). Some background on the complete study: Template switching captured roughly one uniquely barcoded TCR beta cDNA molecule per two T cells in model experiments. Donors were grouped into four age groups: young (average about 15 years), middle-aged (39), aged (over 55) and long-lived (about 89). To avoid experimental bias, donors of different ages were randomly spread across the sequencing lanes. Two additional independent replicas of 1 million unique cDNA reads from the same blood draw were analyzed for two donors (one aged 18 to 29 and one aged 80 or older). The study measured age-related changes in TCR beta repertoire diversity using deep sequencing normalized with unique cDNA molecular identifiers. Points the paper makes about the study in general: Bulk unsorted PBMC profiling prevented conclusive comparison of naive and antigen-experienced compartments. Donor CMV infection status was unknown, potentially confounding age-related changes in expanded clonotypes. A strong correlation was found between observed TCR beta diversity and the percentage of naive T cells measured by flow cytometry. Estimates of total diversity based on one million sequenced T cells were considered lower bounds and underestimates. Compared with the aged group, the long-lived group had more naive CD4+ T cells, fewer expanded clones and increased TCR diversity, a pattern suggesting age selection. As age increased, observed TCR beta diversity per million T cells dropped in a roughly linear way, and a significant reduction was already evident by age approximately 40.

Donors were around 37 systemically healthy Caucasian individuals from Russia aged 6 to 90 years. Each donor gave approximately 9.3 milliliters of peripheral blood, collected into EDTA-treated Vacutainer tubes. Ficoll-Paque density-gradient centrifugation was used to isolate PBMCs, with at least 6.5 million obtained per sample. Trizol reagent was used to extract total RNA from the PBMCs, yielding at least 6 micrograms per sample. For every donor, an aliquot of PBMCs went through flow cytometry to measure the percentages of naive CD45RAhigh/CD27high T cells. Taken from the germline V gene (reference sequence), the CDR1 and CDR2 loops are DFQATT and SNEGSKA. The CDR3 numbers 14 residues from cysteine through phenylalanine. The CDR3 DNA has 42 bases and is translated from base 1. The germline V end is reduced by 3 bases and the J end by 4 bases; junction bases left unmatched: 8. Library preparation employed 5' RACE. The run used an Illumina HiSeq 2500. A second PCR of roughly 6 to 11 cycles was run with a J-beta primer mix and a sample-barcoded 5' primer. A template-switch 5' adaptor carrying 12 random nucleotides introduced a unique molecular identifier onto each TCR beta cDNA molecule. At least 3 million CDR3-containing paired-end reads were obtained from each sample. All of the RNA was converted into first-strand cDNA using the Mint cDNA synthesis kit, with a TRBC-specific oligonucleotide serving as the primer. Following uracil-DNA glycosylase treatment, all cDNA underwent a first 18-cycle PCR with the universal primers M1SS and BC2_uni_R. The authors' pipeline ran thus. For normalization, 1 million high-quality reads, each with a distinct molecular identifier, were randomly selected from each sample. Instead of being binned into consensus sequences, reads with shared molecular identifiers were discarded. MiTCR, run with a Q25 quality threshold and the strictest error-elimination algorithm, handled CDR3 identification, clonotype clustering and error correction. A nonparametric unseen species model with Euler transformation was used to estimate lower-bound total TCR beta diversity. The public reads were reanalyzed by TCRdb: fastp trimming at Q25, MiXCR alignment, in-frame beta chains only. Each CDR3 protein gets just one entry, which takes the most common genes and DNA from the rows behind it. None of the V and J calls come from the authors' own analysis; TCRdb made them. In this sample the table shows around 400,000 distinct CDR3 sequences, about 49% of which occur a single time. The ten biggest clones cover roughly 51% of the sample.

Of note for this clonotype: Its specific antigen is unknown. One base away there is no much larger clone; base qualities are not given.

Sequences were obtained from blood. The clonotype comes from a man aged 60 to 75 in good health. The sequence is built from TRBV20-1 and TRBJ2-5, and 7 junction bases match TRBD1. The encoded CDR3 is CSARRIGDRETQYF. The DNA reads as follows: TGCAGTGCTAGGAGGATCGGGGACAGAGAGACCCAGTACTTC.